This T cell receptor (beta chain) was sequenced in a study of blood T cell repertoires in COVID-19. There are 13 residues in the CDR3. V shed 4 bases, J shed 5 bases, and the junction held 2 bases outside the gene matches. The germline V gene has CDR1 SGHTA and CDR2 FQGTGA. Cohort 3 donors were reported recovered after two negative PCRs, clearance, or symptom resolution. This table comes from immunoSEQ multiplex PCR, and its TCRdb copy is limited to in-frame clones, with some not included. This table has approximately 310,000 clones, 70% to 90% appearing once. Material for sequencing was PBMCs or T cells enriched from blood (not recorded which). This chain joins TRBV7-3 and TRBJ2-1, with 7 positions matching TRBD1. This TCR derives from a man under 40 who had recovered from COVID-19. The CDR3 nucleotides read TGTGCCAGCAGCTCAGACAGGGACAATGAGCAGTTCTTC. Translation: CASSSDRDNEQFF.